One sample yielded the 24 T cell receptor beta chains listed below, sequenced in a study of T-cell reconstitution after alpha-beta-depleted transplantation in children. TCRbeta library construction was performed incorporating unique molecular identifiers. TCRdb ran MiXCR on the PCR reads and lists one entry per CDR3 protein. The sample shows about 540,000 distinct CDR3 sequences, 18% of them seen only once. The specimen was PBMCs from the stem cell graft donor, collected from the stem cell graft. The receptors were sampled from a human donor who donated a stem cell graft to a child with acute lymphoblastic leukemia.

The chain carries TRBV12-3 or TRBV12-4 and TRBJ2-1, with 7 bases fitting TRBD2. The length of the CDR3 is 13 residues. Trimming removed 8 bases from V and 8 bases from J; junction bases left unmatched: 9. The CDR3 spells CASARGSGHEQFF. CDR3 sequence (DNA): TGTGCCAGCGCTCGCGGGAGCGGCCATGAGCAGTTCTTC.

The rearrangement joins TRBV20-1 to TRBJ2-7, with 14 bases identical to TRBD2. Germline loops: CDR1 DFQATT, CDR2 SNEGSKA (reference sequence). The ends lost 4 bases at V and 2 bases at J; junction bases unmatched: 13. The CDR3 has 18 residues. CDR3 sequence reads: CSATILGTSGRKAYEQYF. In nucleotides, the CDR3 is TGCAGTGCTACTATCCTGGGGACTAGCGGGAGAAAAGCCTACGAGCAGTACTTC.

This clonotype was found a few times. The chain employs TRBV28 and TRBJ1-1; D gene ambiguous. The V gene lost 3 bases and the J gene lost 1 base, with 9 bases spanning the gap. The CDR3 loop spans 14 amino acids. Germline lookup yields CDR1 MDHEN and CDR2 SYDVKM. CDR3 DNA: TGTGCCAGCAGTTTGGCAGAATCGAACACTGAAGCTTTCTTT. Translation gives CASSLAESNTEAFF.

This clonotype has more than one count but fewer than ten. The rearrangement joins TRBV7-7 to TRBJ2-2; D not resolved. From germline, CDR1 is SSHAT and CDR2 FNYEAQ (reference sequence). Trimming shortened V by 2 bases and J by 5 bases, and 12 bases separated the two germline ends. The CDR3 is made up of 15 amino acids. The CDR3 sequence is CASSLTVTRTGELFF. DNA of the CDR3: TGTGCCAGCAGCTTAACGGTGACGCGTACCGGGGAGCTGTTTTTT.

This clonotype came up a few times. The chain carries TRBV12-5 and TRBJ2-3; D possibly corresponds to TRBD2 (5 bases). Germline V gene sequence: CDR1 LGHNT, CDR2 FRNRAP. The CDR3 loop spans 14 amino acids. The ends were cut back, 11 bases at V and 4 bases at J, with 19 bases in the middle. The CDR3 bases are TGTGCTTCCCGCGCGGCGGGCCCGGCAGATACGCAGTATTTT. It is translated as CASRAAGPADTQYF.

CDR3 amino acids: CSVRHVGSYNEQFF. CDR3 nucleotide sequence: TGCAGCGTCCGGCATGTGGGCTCCTACAATGAGCAGTTCTTC. The chain couples TRBV29-1 to TRBJ2-1; D not certain. V shed 6 bases and J shed 0 bases, with 12 bases lying between them. This CDR3 contains 14 residues. Germline-derived CDR1 and CDR2 are SQVTM and ANQGSEA.

CDR3 residues: CASSVRGSLETQYF. The CDR3 nucleotides are TGTGCCAGCAGCGTCAGGGGATCCTTGGAGACCCAGTACTTC. The chain employs TRBV13 and TRBJ2-5; TRBD1 might be the D (6 bases). The CDR3 extends over 14 amino acids. From germline, CDR1 is PRHDT and CDR2 FYEKMQ (reference sequence). V lost 5 bases and J lost 5, with 15 bases in between.

The chain links TRBV12-3 or TRBV12-4 to TRBJ2-7; D is undetermined. The CDR3 is made up of 14 amino acids. Between the trimmed V and J ends, which lost 5 bases and 7 bases, there was a span of 18 bases. CDR3 in amino acids: CASSPEWAAPEQYF. The CDR3 DNA is TGTGCCAGCAGTCCAGAGTGGGCAGCGCCGGAGCAGTACTTC.

This chain links TRBV25-1 with TRBJ1-2, with D possibly matching TRBD1 (5 bases). CDR1 is MGHDK, CDR2 SYGVNS, per germline. V was shortened by 4 bases and J by 7 bases, with 19 bases between the two germline ends. The CDR3 extends over 15 amino acids. The CDR3 sequence: CASSAAGLRDAGYTF. For the CDR3, the DNA is TGTGCCAGCAGTGCGGCCGGGCTAAGGGACGCTGGCTACACCTTC.

The chain employs TRBV20-1 and TRBJ2-1, with unresolved D. Per germline, CDR1 DFQATT and CDR2 SNEGSKA (reference sequence). The CDR3 consists of 15 residues. The V and J ends lost 3 bases and 4 bases respectively, with 16 bases between them. The CDR3 sequence: CSARRGPAAYNEQFF. As DNA, the CDR3 is TGCAGTGCTAGGCGTGGGCCGGCGGCGTACAATGAGCAGTTCTTC.

This clonotype was observed a handful of times. The chain has TRBV21-1 and TRBJ2-1; the table's D call of TRBD1 was not tested on the DNA. TRBV21-1 is listed as a pseudogene. The CDR3 has 13 amino acids. The CDR3 region is CASSKERDGEQFF. CDR3 sequence (DNA): TGTGCCAGCAGCAAAGAGAGGGACGGTGAGCAGTTCTTC.

The rearrangement links TRBV7-9 to TRBJ2-5, with D possibly matching TRBD1 (5 bases). Trimming removed 6 bases at V and 0 bases at J, with 14 bases between. CDR3 length equals 15 residues. CDR1 SEHNR and CDR2 FQNEAQ come from the germline V gene (reference sequence). CDR3 DNA: TGTGCCAGCAGGCCAGGGTTCTCTTACCAAGAGACCCAGTACTTC. This translates into CASRPGFSYQETQYF.

This clonotype was seen more than once but under ten times. The chain links TRBV2 to TRBJ2-7; D is unresolved. Trimming cost V 2 bases and J 2 bases, with 13 bases left between them. The CDR3 is 15 amino acids. CDR1 SNHLY and CDR2 FYNNEI come from the germline V gene. The CDR3 DNA sequence: TGTGCCAGCAGTGAATCTTACCTTAAGGCCTACGAGCAGTACTTC. This encodes CASSESYLKAYEQYF.

The chain joins TRBV29-1 to TRBJ2-7; D remains unclear. CDR1 is SQVTM, CDR2 ANQGSEA, per germline. Trimming stripped 0 bases from V and 6 bases from J, with 9 bases between. The CDR3 runs to 12 residues. CDR3 DNA: TGCAGCGTTGAAGATCTTAACGGCGAGCAGTACTTC. Translating gives CSVEDLNGEQYF.

This clonotype occurred a few times. This chain uses TRBV2 with TRBJ2-7, with 10 bases identical to TRBD1. The junction had 7 bases not matched to a gene; V was cut back by 6 bases and J by 5 bases. Germline V gene lookup returns CDR1 SNHLY and CDR2 FYNNEI. This CDR3 spans 14 amino acids. CDR3 amino acids: CASSAVGTGDEQYF. For the CDR3, the DNA is TGTGCCAGCAGCGCCGTGGGGACAGGGGACGAGCAGTACTTC.

V gene TRBV12-3 or TRBV12-4 combines with J gene TRBJ1-3; no clear D. This CDR3 has 15 residues. Trimming took off 6 bases at V and 0 bases at J, with 12 bases between the two ends. CDR3 residues: CASSRGSHSGNTIYF. CDR3 sequence (DNA): TGTGCCAGCAGCAGAGGAAGCCACTCTGGAAACACCATATATTTT.

This clonotype was detected only a few times. The chain couples TRBV15 to TRBJ2-7; TRBD2 matches at 11 bases. V lost 5 bases to trimming and J lost 0 bases; unmatched junction nucleotides: 3. The CDR3 contains 15 residues. Germline V gene sequence: CDR1 LNHNV, CDR2 YYDKDF (reference sequence). This chain's CDR3 is CATSYSGRASYEQYF. The CDR3 bases are TGTGCCACCAGCTATAGCGGGAGGGCCTCCTACGAGCAGTACTTC.

V is TRBV12-3 or TRBV12-4 and J is TRBJ1-4; TRBD1 matches at 8 bases. V dropped 8 bases and J dropped 7; count of bases not matched to a gene: 3. The CDR3 loop spans 12 amino acids. CDR3 nucleotides: TGTGCCAGCCGGGACAGGCTTGAAAAACTGTTTTTT. Residues: CASRDRLEKLFF.

This clonotype was observed many times. The chain recombines TRBV18 with TRBJ1-3; no clear D. The germline gives CDR1 KGHSH, CDR2 LQKENI. V was clipped by 2 bases and J by 1 base, with 6 bases between them. CDR3 length: 14 residues. CDR3 nucleotide sequence: TGTGCCAGCTCACCAGGGATTTCTGGAAACACCATATATTTT. This gives the protein CASSPGISGNTIYF.

The rearrangement joins TRBV20-1 to TRBJ2-1; 8 bases are shared with TRBD2. The germline gives CDR1 DFQATT, CDR2 SNEGSKA (reference sequence). The CDR3 consists of 15 residues. The V segment lost 0 bases and the J segment 12 bases; nucleotides outside the gene matches: 13. The CDR3 protein is CSARDQTSGPMRQFF. The CDR3 DNA sequence: TGCAGTGCTAGAGACCAAACTAGCGGTCCAATGAGGCAGTTCTTC.

This clonotype showed up just a few times. The chain is built from TRBV7-9 and TRBJ1-4; D may be TRBD1 (6 bases). Germline V gives CDR1 SEHNR, CDR2 FQNEAQ (reference sequence). Trimming took off 1 base at V and 14 bases at J, with 11 bases between the two ends. There are 12 residues in the CDR3. The CDR3 spells CASSLEGGRLFF. For the CDR3, the DNA is TGTGCCAGCAGCTTAGAGGGGGGAAGGCTGTTTTTT.

V gene TRBV9 combines with J gene TRBJ2-5; 10 bases are a match to TRBD1. The junction had 7 bases not matched to a gene; V was cut back by 3 bases and J by 5 bases. This CDR3 has 15 amino acids. CDR1 and CDR2 (germline): SGDLS, YYNGEE. CDR3 region: CASSEWDRGSETQYF. The CDR3 DNA reads TGTGCCAGCAGCGAATGGGACAGGGGAAGCGAGACCCAGTACTTC.

As regards this clonotype: Just one base apart from a much larger clone, this may be a read error. This chain uses TRBV6-4 with TRBJ2-3, with no clear D. Germline CDR1 is MRHNA and CDR2 is SNTAGT. The CDR3 consists of 13 residues. The CDR3 coding sequence is TGTGCCAGCAGCGCCCAGCCCACAGATACGCGGTATTTT. It codes for CASSAQPTDTRYF.

V and J are TRBV24-1 and TRBJ2-1; TRBD1 matches 7 bases. The germline V gene encodes CDR1 KGHDR and CDR2 SFDVKD. Trimming took 4 bases from V and 2 from J; bases not matched to a gene: 7. The CDR3 has 16 residues. CDR3 loop: CATSEHDRAAYNEQFF. The DNA for the CDR3 is TGTGCCACCAGTGAGCATGACAGGGCCGCCTACAATGAGCAGTTCTTC.